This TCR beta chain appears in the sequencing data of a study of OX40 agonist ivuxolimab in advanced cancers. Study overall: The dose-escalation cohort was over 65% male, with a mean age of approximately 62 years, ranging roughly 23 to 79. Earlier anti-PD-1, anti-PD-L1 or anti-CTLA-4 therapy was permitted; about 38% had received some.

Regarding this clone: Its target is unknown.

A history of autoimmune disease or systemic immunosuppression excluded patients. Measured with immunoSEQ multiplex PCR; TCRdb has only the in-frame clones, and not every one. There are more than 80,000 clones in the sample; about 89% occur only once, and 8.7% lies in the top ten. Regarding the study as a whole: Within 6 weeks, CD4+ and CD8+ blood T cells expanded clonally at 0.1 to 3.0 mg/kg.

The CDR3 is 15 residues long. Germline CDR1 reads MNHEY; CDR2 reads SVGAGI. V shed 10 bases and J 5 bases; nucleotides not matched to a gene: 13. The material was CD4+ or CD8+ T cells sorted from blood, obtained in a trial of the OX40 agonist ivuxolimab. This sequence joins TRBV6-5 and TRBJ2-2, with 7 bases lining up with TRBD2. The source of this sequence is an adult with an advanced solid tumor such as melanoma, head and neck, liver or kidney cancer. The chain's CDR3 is CATTSPGLPTGELFF. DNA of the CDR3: TGTGCCACGACGTCACCGGGACTACCAACCGGGGAGCTGTTTTTT.